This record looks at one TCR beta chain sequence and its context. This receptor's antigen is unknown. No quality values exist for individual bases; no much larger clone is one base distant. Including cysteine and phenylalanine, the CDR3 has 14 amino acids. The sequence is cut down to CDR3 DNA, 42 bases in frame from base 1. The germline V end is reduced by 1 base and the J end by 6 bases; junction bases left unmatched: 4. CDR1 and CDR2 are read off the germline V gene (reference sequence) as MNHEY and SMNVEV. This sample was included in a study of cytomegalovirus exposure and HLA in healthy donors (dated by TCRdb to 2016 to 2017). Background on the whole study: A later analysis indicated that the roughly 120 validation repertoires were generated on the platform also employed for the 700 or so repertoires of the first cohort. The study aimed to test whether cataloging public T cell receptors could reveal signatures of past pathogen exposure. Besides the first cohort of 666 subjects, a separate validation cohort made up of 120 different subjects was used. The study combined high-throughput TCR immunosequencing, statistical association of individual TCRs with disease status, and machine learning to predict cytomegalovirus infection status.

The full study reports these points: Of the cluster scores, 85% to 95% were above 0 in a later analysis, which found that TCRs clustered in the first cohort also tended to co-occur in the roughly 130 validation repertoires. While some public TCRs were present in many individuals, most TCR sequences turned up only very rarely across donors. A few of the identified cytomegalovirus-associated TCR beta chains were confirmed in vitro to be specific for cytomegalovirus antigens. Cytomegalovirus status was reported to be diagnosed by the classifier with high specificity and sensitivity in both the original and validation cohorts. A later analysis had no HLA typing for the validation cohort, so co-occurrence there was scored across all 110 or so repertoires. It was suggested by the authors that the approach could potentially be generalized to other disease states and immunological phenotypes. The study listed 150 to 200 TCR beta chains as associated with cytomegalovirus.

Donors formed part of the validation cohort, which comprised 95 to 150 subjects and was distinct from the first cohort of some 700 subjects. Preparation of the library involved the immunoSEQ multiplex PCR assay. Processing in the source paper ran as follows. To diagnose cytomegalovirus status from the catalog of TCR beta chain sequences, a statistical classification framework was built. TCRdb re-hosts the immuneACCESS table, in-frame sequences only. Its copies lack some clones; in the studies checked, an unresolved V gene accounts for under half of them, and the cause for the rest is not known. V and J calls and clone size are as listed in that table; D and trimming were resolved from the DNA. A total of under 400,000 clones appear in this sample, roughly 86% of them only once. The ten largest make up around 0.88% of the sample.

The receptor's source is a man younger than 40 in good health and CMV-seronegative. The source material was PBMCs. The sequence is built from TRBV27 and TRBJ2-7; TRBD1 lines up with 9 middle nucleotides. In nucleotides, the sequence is TGTGCCAGCAGTTTATGGGGACAGGGCTCCGAGCAGTACTTC. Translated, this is CASSLWGQGSEQYF.